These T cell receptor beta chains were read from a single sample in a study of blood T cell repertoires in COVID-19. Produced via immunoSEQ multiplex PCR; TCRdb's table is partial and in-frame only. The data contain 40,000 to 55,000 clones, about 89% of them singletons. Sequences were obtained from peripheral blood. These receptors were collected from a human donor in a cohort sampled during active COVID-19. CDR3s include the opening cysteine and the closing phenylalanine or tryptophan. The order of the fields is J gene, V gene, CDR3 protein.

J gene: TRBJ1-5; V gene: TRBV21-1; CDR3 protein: CASPATGQPQHF
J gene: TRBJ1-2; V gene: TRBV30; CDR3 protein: CAWSVPIRAMWGYTF
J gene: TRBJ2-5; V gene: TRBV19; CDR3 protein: CASTGNQETQYF
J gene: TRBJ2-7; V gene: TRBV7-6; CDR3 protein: CASSWGQAAYEQYF
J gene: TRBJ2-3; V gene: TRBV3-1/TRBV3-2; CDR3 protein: CASSQGQGTDTQYF
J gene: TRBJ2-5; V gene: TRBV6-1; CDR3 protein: CASSEGGSVETQYF
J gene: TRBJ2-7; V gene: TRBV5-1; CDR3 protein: CASSSGQGSYEQYF
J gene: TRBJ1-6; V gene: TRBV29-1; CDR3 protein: CSVTDRADSPLHF
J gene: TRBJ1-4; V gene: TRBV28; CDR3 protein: CASSRGANEKLFF
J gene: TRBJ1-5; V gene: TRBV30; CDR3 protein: CAWSAGTASNQPQHF
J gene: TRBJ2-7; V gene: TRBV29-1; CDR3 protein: CSANDRGYEQYF
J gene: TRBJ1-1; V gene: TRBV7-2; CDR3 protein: CASSPRTGMNTEAFF
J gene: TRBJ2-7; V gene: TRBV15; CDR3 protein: CATSRDRGSYEQYF
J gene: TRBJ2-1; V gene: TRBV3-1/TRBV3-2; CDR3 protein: CASSLGTGVGNEQFF
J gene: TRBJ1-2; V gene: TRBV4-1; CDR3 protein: CASSPAGTGWVNYGYTF
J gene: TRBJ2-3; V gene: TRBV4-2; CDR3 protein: CASSRGSGSTDTQYF
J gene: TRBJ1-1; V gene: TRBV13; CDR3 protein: CASRRQSMNTEAFF
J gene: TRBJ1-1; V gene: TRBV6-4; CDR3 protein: CASSLLIGGTEAFF
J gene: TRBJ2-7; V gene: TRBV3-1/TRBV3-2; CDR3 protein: CASSQDLATGMYEQYF
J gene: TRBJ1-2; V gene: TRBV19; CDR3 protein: CASIPRDRGNYGYTF
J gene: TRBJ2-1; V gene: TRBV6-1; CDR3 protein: CASSEVQAGPYNEQFF
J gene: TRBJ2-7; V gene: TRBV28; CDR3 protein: CASSSLGDGLLREQYF
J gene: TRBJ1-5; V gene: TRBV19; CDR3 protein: CASSPGQSFSNQPQHF
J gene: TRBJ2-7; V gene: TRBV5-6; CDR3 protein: CASSRDRGHEQYF
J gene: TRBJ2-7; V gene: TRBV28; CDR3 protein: CASSSSAIGAPFTWQYF
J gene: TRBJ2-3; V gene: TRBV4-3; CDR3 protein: CASSQSSGEGTDTQYF